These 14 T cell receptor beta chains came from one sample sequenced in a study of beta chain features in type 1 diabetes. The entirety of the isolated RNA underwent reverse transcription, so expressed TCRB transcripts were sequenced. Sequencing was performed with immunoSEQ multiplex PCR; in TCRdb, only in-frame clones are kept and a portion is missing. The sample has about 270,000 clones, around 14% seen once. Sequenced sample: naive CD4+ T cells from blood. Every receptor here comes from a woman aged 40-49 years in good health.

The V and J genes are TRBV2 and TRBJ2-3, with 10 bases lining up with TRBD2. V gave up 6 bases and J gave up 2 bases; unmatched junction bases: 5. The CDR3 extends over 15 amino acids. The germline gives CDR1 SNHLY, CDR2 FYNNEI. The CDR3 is CASRPLAGATDTQYF. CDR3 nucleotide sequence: TGTGCCAGCAGGCCCCTAGCGGGGGCCACAGATACGCAGTATTTT.

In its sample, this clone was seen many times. The CDR3 nucleotides read TGCAGCGTTGGGCGGTACGCGTCCAATGAGCAGTTCTTC. It specifies CSVGRYASNEQFF. The chain uses TRBV29-1 and TRBJ2-1, with unresolved D. Trimming shortened V by 4 bases and J by 6 bases, and 13 bases separated the two germline ends. There are 13 residues in the CDR3. Germline CDR1 is SQVTM and CDR2 is ANQGSEA.

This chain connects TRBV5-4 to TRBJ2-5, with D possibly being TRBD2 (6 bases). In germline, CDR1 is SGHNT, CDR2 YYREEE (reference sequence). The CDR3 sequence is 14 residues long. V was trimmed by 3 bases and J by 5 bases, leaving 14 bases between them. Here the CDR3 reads CASSSPTSAETQYF. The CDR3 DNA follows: TGTGCCAGCAGCTCCCCGACTAGTGCGGAGACCCAGTACTTC.

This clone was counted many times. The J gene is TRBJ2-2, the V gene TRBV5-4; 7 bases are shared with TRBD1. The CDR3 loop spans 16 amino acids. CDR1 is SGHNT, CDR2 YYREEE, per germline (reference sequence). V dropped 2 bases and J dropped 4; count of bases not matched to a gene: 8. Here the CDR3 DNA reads TGTGCCAGCAGCTTAAACAGGGGTTCGGCCACCGGGGAGCTGTTTTTT. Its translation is CASSLNRGSATGELFF.

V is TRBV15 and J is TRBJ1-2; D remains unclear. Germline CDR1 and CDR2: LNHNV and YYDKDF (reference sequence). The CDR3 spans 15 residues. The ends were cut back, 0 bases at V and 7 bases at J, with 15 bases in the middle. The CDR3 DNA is TGTGCCACCAGCAGAGATTTCGGCCGCCGCGGTGGCTACACCTTC. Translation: CATSRDFGRRGGYTF.

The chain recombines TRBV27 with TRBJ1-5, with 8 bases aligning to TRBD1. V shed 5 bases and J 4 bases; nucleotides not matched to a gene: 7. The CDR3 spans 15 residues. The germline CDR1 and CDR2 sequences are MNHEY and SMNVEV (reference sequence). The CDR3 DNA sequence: TGTGCCAGCAGTCGCGACAGGGGAGCGAATCAGCCCCAGCATTTT. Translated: CASSRDRGANQPQHF.

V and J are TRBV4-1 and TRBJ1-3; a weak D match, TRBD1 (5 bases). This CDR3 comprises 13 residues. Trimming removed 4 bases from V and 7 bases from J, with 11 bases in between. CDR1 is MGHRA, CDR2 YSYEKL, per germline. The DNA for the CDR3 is TGCGCCAGCAGCCTAGGGGCGGGGAACACCATATATTTT. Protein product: CASSLGAGNTIYF.

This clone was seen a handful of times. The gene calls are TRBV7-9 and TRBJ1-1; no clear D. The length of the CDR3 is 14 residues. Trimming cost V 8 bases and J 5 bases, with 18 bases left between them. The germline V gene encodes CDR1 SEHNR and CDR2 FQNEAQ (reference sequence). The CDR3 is CASLLLVFGTEAFF. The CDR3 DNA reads TGTGCCAGCTTACTATTGGTGTTTGGGACTGAAGCTTTCTTT.

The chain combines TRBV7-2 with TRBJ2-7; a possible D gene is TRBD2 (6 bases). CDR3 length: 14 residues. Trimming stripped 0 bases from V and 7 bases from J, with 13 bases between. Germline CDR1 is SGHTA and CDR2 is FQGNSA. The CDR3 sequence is CASSLAGGVREQYF. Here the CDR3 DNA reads TGTGCCAGCAGCTTAGCAGGCGGGGTACGGGAGCAGTACTTC. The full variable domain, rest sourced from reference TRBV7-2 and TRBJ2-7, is GAGVSQSPSNKVTEKGKDVELRCDPISGHTALYWYRQSLGQGLEFLIYFQGNSAPDKSGLPSDRFSAERTGGSVSTLTIQRTQQEDSAVYLCASSLAGGVREQYFGPGTRLTVT.

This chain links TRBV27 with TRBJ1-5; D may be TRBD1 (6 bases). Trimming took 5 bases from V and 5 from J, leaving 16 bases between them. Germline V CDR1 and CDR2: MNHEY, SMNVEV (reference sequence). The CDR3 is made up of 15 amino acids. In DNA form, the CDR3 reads TGTGCCAGCAGTGAACTAACAGGGTCCCATCAGCCCCAGCATTTT. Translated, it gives CASSELTGSHQPQHF.

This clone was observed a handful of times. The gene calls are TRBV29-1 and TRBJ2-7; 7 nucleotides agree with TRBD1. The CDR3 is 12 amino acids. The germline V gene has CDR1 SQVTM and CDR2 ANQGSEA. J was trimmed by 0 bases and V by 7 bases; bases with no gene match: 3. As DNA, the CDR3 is TGCAGCGCGACAGGGAGCTCCTACGAGCAGTACTTC. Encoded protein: CSATGSSYEQYF.

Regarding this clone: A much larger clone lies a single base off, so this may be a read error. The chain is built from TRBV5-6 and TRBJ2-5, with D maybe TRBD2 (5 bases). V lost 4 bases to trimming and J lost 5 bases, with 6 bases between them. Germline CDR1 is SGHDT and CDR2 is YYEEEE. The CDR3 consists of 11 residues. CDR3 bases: TGTGCCAGCAGCCGAGGGGAGACCCAGTACTTC. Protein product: CASSRGETQYF. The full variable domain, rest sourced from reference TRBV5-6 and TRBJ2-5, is DAGVTQSPTHLIKTRGQQVTLRCSPKSGHDTVSWYQQALGQGPQFIFQYYEEEERQRGNFPDRFSGHQFPNYSSELNVNALLLGDSALYLCASSRGETQYFGPGTRLLVL.

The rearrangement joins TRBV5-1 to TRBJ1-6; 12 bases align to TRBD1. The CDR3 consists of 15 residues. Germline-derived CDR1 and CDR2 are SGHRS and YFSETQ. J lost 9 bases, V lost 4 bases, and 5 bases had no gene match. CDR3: CASSTGDRGLSPLHF. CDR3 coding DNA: TGCGCCAGCAGCACCGGGGACAGGGGGCTTTCACCCCTCCACTTT.

As DNA, the CDR3 is TGTGCCAGCAGAAGGGACAGCAACGAGCAGTACTTC. Its protein is CASRRDSNEQYF. The chain uses TRBV6-1 and TRBJ2-7, with 7 bases identical to TRBD1. Germline values: CDR1 MNHNS, CDR2 SASEGT. The CDR3 loop spans 12 amino acids. V was clipped by 6 bases and J by 5 bases; unmatched bases: 4.